This T cell receptor (beta chain) is drawn from a study of blood T cell repertoires in COVID-19. Study details: Acute and convalescent COVID-19 samples came from the United States, Italy and Spain. In each case, the material was cDNA or gDNA derived from T cells, B-cell-depleted T cells, or PBMCs.

In the original analysis: Reference gene primer amplification yielded estimated nucleated cell counts. This table comes from immunoSEQ multiplex PCR, and its TCRdb copy is limited to in-frame clones, with some not included. Clone size and the V and J calls come from that table; the DNA yielded D and trimming. This table has some 220,000 clones, 75% to 85% appearing once. Germline CDR1 is SGHRS and CDR2 is YFSETQ. The CDR3 has 16 residues. Trimming removed 0 bases from V and 2 bases from J; junction bases left unmatched: 4. The chain employs TRBV5-1 and TRBJ2-3, with 9 bases matching TRBD2. This TCR was recovered from a man aged 50-59 years with active or convalescent COVID-19. The sample consisted of peripheral blood. This chain's CDR3 is CASSLEAGGPTDTQYF. The CDR3 coding sequence is TGCGCCAGCAGCTTGGAGGCGGGAGGGCCCACAGATACGCAGTATTTT.